The 23 T cell receptor beta chains in this list originate from one sample, sequenced in a study of blood T cell repertoires in COVID-19 (dated by TCRdb to about 2020). Library prep was done by the immunoSEQ multiplex PCR assay. Imported from immuneACCESS, the table was reduced by TCRdb to in-frame sequences with V and J called. These copies leave out some clones; in studies compared against another copy, an unresolved V gene accounts for under half, and the cause of the remainder is not known. In all, the sample holds about 74,000 clones, and more than 75% of those were seen once. Roughly 1.5% of the sample is taken by the ten largest. Sequenced input: peripheral blood. The source of these receptors is a man aged 50 or older with acute or convalescent COVID-19.

The chain recombines TRBV27 with TRBJ1-2; TRBD1 might be the D (6 bases). CDR3 length equals 15 residues. The germline V gene encodes CDR1 MNHEY and CDR2 SMNVEV (reference sequence). Trimming removed 5 bases at V and 4 bases at J, with 17 bases between. CDR3 sequence (DNA): TGTGCCAGCAGTCTCCAGGACAGTCCCAGCTATGGCTACACCTTC. Translation gives CASSLQDSPSYGYTF.

V and J are TRBV12-3 or TRBV12-4 and TRBJ2-7; D ambiguous. The germline V and J ends were trimmed by 6 bases and 5 bases, with 11 bases remaining between them. This CDR3 has 12 residues. CDR3 loop: CASSLTRDEQYV. In nucleotides, the CDR3 is TGTGCCAGCAGCCTTACACGGGACGAGCAGTACGTC.

This rearrangement joins TRBV5-1 to TRBJ2-1, with 7 positions matching TRBD2. Germline V gene data show CDR1 as SGHRS and CDR2 as YFSETQ. V was clipped by 0 bases and J by 0 bases; unmatched bases: 3. The CDR3 covers 16 residues. The CDR3 is CASSLGASGSYNEQFF. The CDR3 DNA is TGCGCCAGCAGCTTGGGGGCTAGCGGCTCCTACAATGAGCAGTTCTTC.

J is TRBJ2-7 and V is TRBV5-6, with TRBD2 matching over 9 bases. J gave up 2 bases and V 1 base, and 4 bases lay outside the gene matches. The V gene's germline CDR1 is SGHDT and CDR2 YYEEEE. This CDR3 comprises 15 residues. The CDR3 nucleotides read TGTGCCAGCAGCTTGTGGGGCGGGAGGGCCTACGAGCAGTACTTC. Residues: CASSLWGGRAYEQYF.

This chain connects TRBV30 to TRBJ1-1; no clear D gene. The CDR3 covers 13 residues. V shed 2 bases and J shed 2 bases, with 9 bases lying between them. The germline V gene encodes CDR1 GTSNPN and CDR2 SVGIG (reference sequence). The CDR3 loop reads CAWSKFSNTEAFF. The CDR3 DNA is TGTGCCTGGAGTAAGTTCAGTAACACTGAAGCTTTCTTT.

This clone has just a few counts. The gene calls are TRBV27 and TRBJ2-7; 7 nucleotides line up with TRBD1. J was trimmed by 2 bases and V by 5 bases; bases with no gene match: 9. CDR1 is MNHEY and CDR2 is SMNVEV in the germline V gene (reference sequence). The length of the CDR3 is 15 residues. CDR3 nucleotide sequence: TGTGCCAGCAGTCCAGCAGGGGGTCGTGCCTACGAGCAGTACTTC. This encodes CASSPAGGRAYEQYF.

The chain combines TRBV5-6 with TRBJ1-3; no definite D call. CDR3 size: 14 residues. V was shortened by 1 base and J by 3 bases, with 8 bases between the two germline ends. CDR1 and CDR2 from the germline V gene are SGHDT and YYEEEE. The CDR3 loop reads CASSLRSGGNTIYF. In DNA form, the CDR3 reads TGTGCCAGCAGCTTGAGGTCAGGTGGAAACACCATATATTTT.

The chain employs TRBV4-3 and TRBJ2-3; TRBD2 aligns across 7 bases. The germline gives CDR1 LGHNA, CDR2 YSLEER. The CDR3 covers 15 residues. The V gene end was trimmed by 0 bases and the J gene end by 5 bases; junction bases not matched to a gene: 5. CDR3 DNA: TGCGCCAGCAGCCAAGATTTGACTAGCCGAGATACGCAGTATTTT. Translated, it gives CASSQDLTSRDTQYF.

V usage is TRBV11-2 and J usage is TRBJ1-3; the D gene is possibly TRBD1 (6 bases). The CDR3 is made up of 15 amino acids. V gave up 5 bases and J gave up 4 bases, with 15 bases separating them. Germline CDR1 reads SGHAT; CDR2 reads FQNNGV. The DNA for the CDR3 is TGTGCCAGCAGCCTTTTCCCAGGGGTCGGAAACACCATATATTTT. Protein sequence: CASSLFPGVGNTIYF.

The V call is TRBV27, the J call TRBJ1-4; D remains ambiguous. V was clipped by 6 bases and J by 7 bases, with 15 bases between them. Looked up from germline, CDR1 is MNHEY and CDR2 is SMNVEV (reference sequence). This CDR3 spans 14 amino acids. CDR3 region: CASRLSGVGEKLFF. CDR3 in DNA: TGTGCCAGCAGGCTTAGCGGAGTCGGTGAAAAACTGTTTTTT.

This clone appeared a single time. This chain connects TRBV3-1 (or the pseudogene TRBV3-2) to TRBJ2-7; D not certain. This CDR3 is 13 amino acids long. The V end lost 0 bases, the J end lost 11 bases, and 14 bases lay between the germline ends. Germline CDR1 reads LGHDT; CDR2 reads YNNKEL (reference sequence). The chain's CDR3 is CASSQDATTKEYV. CDR3 in DNA: TGTGCCAGCAGCCAAGACGCGACAACAAAGGAGTACGTC.

The gene calls are TRBV11-2 and TRBJ2-1, with TRBD2 identical over 12 bases. Germline assignment: CDR1 SGHAT and CDR2 FQNNGV. After removal of 0 bases from V and 13 bases from J, the junction contained 4 bases not matched to a gene. This CDR3 is built from 14 residues. CDR3 in DNA: TGTGCCAGCAGCTTAGACCCGGGACTAGCGGGCCAGTTCTTC. This sequence encodes CASSLDPGLAGQFF.

V usage is TRBV6-4 and J usage is TRBJ2-7, with D hard to call. Trimming cost V 0 bases and J 2 bases, with 8 bases left between them. This CDR3 spans 14 amino acids. CDR1 MRHNA and CDR2 SNTAGT come from the germline V gene. The CDR3 DNA is TGTGCCAGCAGTGACTCGAGTAAGCCCTACGAGCAGTACGTC. It specifies CASSDSSKPYEQYV.

CDR3 DNA sequence: TGCGCCAGCAGCAAGAGGGCGGGGGCGCGTGAAGCCGGGGAGCTGTTTTTT. Amino acid sequence: CASSKRAGAREAGELFF. This chain uses TRBV5-1 with TRBJ2-2; a possible D gene is TRBD2 (7 bases). The CDR3 length is 17 residues. Germline loops: CDR1 SGHRS, CDR2 YFSETQ. V lost 4 bases, J lost 6 bases, and 22 bases lay in between.

The rearrangement uses TRBV24-1 and TRBJ2-2; the match to TRBD2 covers 15 bases. V was clipped by 1 base and J by 5 bases; unmatched bases: 10. The CDR3 has 20 amino acids. Germline V CDR1 and CDR2: KGHDR, SFDVKD. CDR3 residues: CATSDFGLAGGPGDTGELFF. The CDR3 DNA reads TGTGCCACCAGTGATTTTGGACTAGCGGGAGGGCCGGGGGATACCGGGGAGCTGTTTTTT.

V gene TRBV9 combines with J gene TRBJ1-3; 11 bases line up with TRBD1. The CDR3 totals 15 residues. The germline V gene encodes CDR1 SGDLS and CDR2 YYNGEE. The ends lost 3 bases at V and 2 bases at J; junction bases unmatched: 1. The DNA for the CDR3 is TGTGCCAGCAGCGCGGGACAGGGGGCTGGAAACACCATATATTTT. This sequence encodes CASSAGQGAGNTIYF.

The chain joins TRBV6-6 to TRBJ1-1; the D is unclear. The germline V gene encodes CDR1 MNHNY and CDR2 SVGAGI (reference sequence). V lost 7 bases and J lost 2, with 14 bases in between. This CDR3 has 14 amino acids. The CDR3, as DNA: TGTGCCAGCACAAAGCGGGGAATTAACACTGAAGCTTTCTTT. Encoded protein: CASTKRGINTEAFF.

The rearrangement links TRBV19 to TRBJ1-6; 9 positions match TRBD1. After removal of 8 bases from V and 8 bases from J, the junction contained 7 bases not matched to a gene. Germline V CDR1 and CDR2: LNHDA, SQIVND (reference sequence). The CDR3 has 14 residues. CDR3 in amino acids: CASCNRGLDSPLHF. CDR3 in DNA: TGTGCCAGTTGCAACAGGGGGCTGGATTCACCCCTCCACTTT. Full variable domain (remainder filled in from reference TRBV19 and TRBJ1-6): DGGITQSPKYLFRKEGQNVTLSCEQNLNHDAMYWYRQDPGQGLRLIYYSQIVNDFQKGDIAEGYSVSREKKESFPLTVTSAQKNPTAFYLCASCNRGLDSPLHFGNGTRLTVT.

This clone is a singleton in its sample. The chain combines TRBV11-2 with TRBJ1-5, with no clear D. The CDR3 is made up of 14 amino acids. V was cut by 1 base and J by 2 bases, with 6 bases left in between. The germline V gene encodes CDR1 SGHAT and CDR2 FQNNGV. CDR3 residues: CASSLGQGNQPQHF. In nucleotides, the CDR3 is TGTGCCAGCAGCTTAGGGCAGGGCAATCAGCCCCAGCATTTT.

The genes are TRBV10-1 and TRBJ1-5; D gene ambiguous. From germline, CDR1 is WNHNN and CDR2 SYGVQD (reference sequence). V lost 3 bases, J lost 1 base, and 13 bases lay in between. CDR3 size: 16 residues. The CDR3 loop reads CASSDLVQESNQPQHF. As DNA, the CDR3 is TGCGCCAGCAGTGATCTGGTTCAGGAAAGCAATCAGCCCCAGCATTTT.

The rearrangement joins TRBV4-1 to TRBJ1-1; TRBD1 might be the D (6 bases). CDR1 MGHRA and CDR2 YSYEKL come from the germline V gene. V was cut by 0 bases and J by 8 bases, with 13 bases left in between. The CDR3 is 14 residues long. CDR3 coding DNA: TGCGCCAGCAGCCAAGAAACACAGGGCCACGAAGCTTTCTTT. Residues: CASSQETQGHEAFF.

The chain employs TRBV19 and TRBJ1-6, with 8 bases identical to TRBD1. The germline V gene encodes CDR1 LNHDA and CDR2 SQIVND (reference sequence). The CDR3 contains 14 residues. The trim removed 7 bases at V and 9 bases at J, leaving 8 bases unmatched. The chain's CDR3 is CASTLTGASSPLHF. CDR3 sequence (DNA): TGTGCCAGTACCCTGACAGGGGCGAGTTCACCCCTCCACTTT.

In its sample, this clone was seen once. The CDR3 loop reads CASSLLGTSSHNEQFF. Here the CDR3 DNA reads TGTGCCAGCAGTCTGCTCGGGACTAGTTCTCACAATGAGCAGTTCTTC. The V gene is TRBV27, the J gene TRBJ2-1; 8 nucleotides line up with TRBD2. The CDR3 extends over 16 amino acids. V dropped 5 bases and J dropped 5; count of bases not matched to a gene: 11. Germline-derived CDR1 and CDR2 are MNHEY and SMNVEV (reference sequence).